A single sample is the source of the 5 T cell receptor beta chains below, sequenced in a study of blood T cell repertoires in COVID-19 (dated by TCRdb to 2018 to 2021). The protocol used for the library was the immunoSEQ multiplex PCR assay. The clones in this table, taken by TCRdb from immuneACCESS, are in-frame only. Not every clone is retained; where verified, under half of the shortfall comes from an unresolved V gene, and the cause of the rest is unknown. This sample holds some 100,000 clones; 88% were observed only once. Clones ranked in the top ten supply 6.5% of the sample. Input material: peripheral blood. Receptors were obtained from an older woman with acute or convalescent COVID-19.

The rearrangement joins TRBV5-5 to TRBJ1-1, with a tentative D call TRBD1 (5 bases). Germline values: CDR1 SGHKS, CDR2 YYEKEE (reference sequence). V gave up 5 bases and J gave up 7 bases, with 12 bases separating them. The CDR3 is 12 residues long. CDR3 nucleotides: TGTGCCAGCAGTTCGGCAGGGTATGAAGCTTTCTTT. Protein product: CASSSAGYEAFF.

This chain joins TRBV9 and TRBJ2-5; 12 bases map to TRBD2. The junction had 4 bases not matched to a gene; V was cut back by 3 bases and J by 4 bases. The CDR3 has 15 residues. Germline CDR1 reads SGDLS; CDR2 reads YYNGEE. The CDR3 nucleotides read TGTGCCAGCAGCGCGCTAGCGGGAGGGCGAGAGACCCAGTACTTC. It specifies CASSALAGGRETQYF.

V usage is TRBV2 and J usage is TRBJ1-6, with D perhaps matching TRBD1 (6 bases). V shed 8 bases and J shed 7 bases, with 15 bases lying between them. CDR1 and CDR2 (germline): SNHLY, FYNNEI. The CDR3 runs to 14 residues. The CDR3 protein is CASHREWVNSPLHF. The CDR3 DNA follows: TGTGCCAGCCACAGGGAATGGGTCAATTCACCCCTCCACTTT.

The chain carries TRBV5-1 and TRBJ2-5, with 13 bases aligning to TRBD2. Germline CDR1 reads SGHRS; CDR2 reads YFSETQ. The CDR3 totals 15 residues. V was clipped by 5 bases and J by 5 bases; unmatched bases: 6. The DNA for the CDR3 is TGCGCCAGCAGGGACGGGACTAGCGGGACGGAGACCCAGTACTTC. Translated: CASRDGTSGTETQYF.

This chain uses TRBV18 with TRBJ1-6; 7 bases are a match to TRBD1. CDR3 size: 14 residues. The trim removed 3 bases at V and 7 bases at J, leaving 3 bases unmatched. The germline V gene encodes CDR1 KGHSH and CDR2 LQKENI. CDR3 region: CASSPATGNSPLHF. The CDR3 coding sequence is TGTGCCAGCTCACCCGCGACAGGGAATTCACCCCTCCACTTT.